There are many counts of the clone carrying this T cell receptor beta chain. From germline, CDR1 is LGHNA and CDR2 YSLEER. V was pared by 2 bases and J by 6 bases, with 8 bases between. This CDR3 comprises 13 residues. cDNA was made by 5'RACE with 10-nucleotide random UMIs. Whenever a sequencing run was performed, it yielded over 200 million TCR-beta sequences from 15-18 subjects. TCRdb re-derived calls from the 5' RACE reads in MiXCR, one entry per CDR3 protein. The sample gives approximately 86,000 distinct CDR3 sequences, around 2.6% of which show up once; 1.1% is in the top ten. These data belong to a study of neurological immune-mediated disorders.

The sequence was collected from a woman in her 30s with multiple sclerosis. Sequencing was carried out using PBMCs. The genes are TRBV4-3 and TRBJ1-5, with TRBD1 as a possible D gene (5 bases). The CDR3 spells CASSQSGAQPQHF. The CDR3 nucleotides are TGCGCCAGCAGCCAATCTGGGGCTCAGCCCCAGCATTTT.